This T cell receptor beta chain is drawn from a study of OX40 agonist ivuxolimab in advanced cancers. Turning to the study itself: Aged about 23 to 90 with a mean of roughly 65 years, they were less than 90% male.

Per the germline V gene, CDR1 is SGHRS and CDR2 is YFSETQ. The CDR3 contains 17 residues. With 4 bases clipped from V and 0 bases from J, the junction kept 8 bases outside the gene matches. Of note for this clone: Its antigen is still unknown.

Study-level points and caveats: At 0.1 to 3.0 mg/kg and by week 6, CD4+ and CD8+ T cells in the blood had expanded clonally. Among the least clonally expanded were partial responders at 0.1-3.0 mg/kg.

The repertoire was sequenced with immunoSEQ multiplex PCR; TCRdb's copy has only in-frame clones and lacks some. The data contain about 75,000 clones, 90% of them singletons. The specimen was CD4+ or CD8+ T cells sorted from blood, collected in a trial of the OX40 agonist ivuxolimab. The V and J genes are TRBV5-1 and TRBJ2-3; 10 positions match TRBD2. This clonotype was obtained from an adult with an advanced solid tumor such as melanoma, head and neck, liver or kidney cancer. CDR3 sequence (DNA): TGCGCCAGCAGCCCGGCGGGACTAGCGAGTAGCACAGATACGCAGTATTTT. Protein sequence: CASSPAGLASSTDTQYF.